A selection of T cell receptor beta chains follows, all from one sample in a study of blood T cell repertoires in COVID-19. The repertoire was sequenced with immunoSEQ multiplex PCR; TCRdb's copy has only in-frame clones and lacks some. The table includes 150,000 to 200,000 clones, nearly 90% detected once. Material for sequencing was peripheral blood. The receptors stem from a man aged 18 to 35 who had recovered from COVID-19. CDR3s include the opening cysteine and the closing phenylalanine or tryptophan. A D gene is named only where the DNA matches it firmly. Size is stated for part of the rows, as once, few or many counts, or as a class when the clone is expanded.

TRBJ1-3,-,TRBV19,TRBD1,TGTGCCAGTAGGCGCGACAGGGGATCTGGAAACACCATATATTTT,CASRRDRGSGNTIYF
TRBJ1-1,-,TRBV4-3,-,TGCGCCAGCAGCCAAGATCACAAAGGACAGAGGAACACTGAAGCTTTCTTT,CASSQDHKGQRNTEAFF
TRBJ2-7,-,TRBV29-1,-,TGCAGCGTTGTGGGGGGCTCCTACGAGCAGTACTTC,CSVVGGSYEQYF
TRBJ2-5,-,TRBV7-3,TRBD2,TGTGCCAGCAGGAGGGGACAGGGAACTGGACTAGCGGGAGCAGAGACCCAGTACTTC,CASRRGQGTGLAGAETQYF
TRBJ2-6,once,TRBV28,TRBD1,TGTGCCAGCAGTGACCGGGACAGGGGTCCTGGGGCCAACGTCCTGACTTTC,CASSDRDRGPGANVLTF
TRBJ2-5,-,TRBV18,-,TGTGCCAGCTCACCTCCGGGGAGAGAGACCCAGTACTTC,CASSPPGRETQYF
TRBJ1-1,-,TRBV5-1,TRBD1,TGCGCCAGCAGCTCGGACTCCGGACAGGATAGGCTTCGAGCTTTCTTT,CASSSDSGQDRLRAFF
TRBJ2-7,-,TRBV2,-,TGTGCCAGCAGCGGACAGATAGGATACGAGCAGTACTTC,CASSGQIGYEQYF
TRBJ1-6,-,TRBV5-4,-,TGTGCCAGCAGCGGGGGACTTGGGGGACCCCTCCACTTT,CASSGGLGGPLHF
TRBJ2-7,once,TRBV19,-,TGTGCCGGGTACGGGGACCAGGGGTCCTACGAGCAGTACTTC,CAGYGDQGSYEQYF
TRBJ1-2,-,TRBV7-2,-,TGTGCCAGCAGCTTGGGCACAGAGGGCGGCTACACCTTC,CASSLGTEGGYTF
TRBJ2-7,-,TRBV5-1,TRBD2,TGCGCCAGCAGCTTGGGACTAGCTTCGGAGCAGTACTTC,CASSLGLASEQYF
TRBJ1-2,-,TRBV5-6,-,TGTGCCAGCAGCTCGGGGCGCCAGGGGTATGGCTACACCTTC,CASSSGRQGYGYTF
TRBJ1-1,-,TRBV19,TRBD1,TGTGCCAGTAGTACCTTCTACAGGGGGCCCACTGAAGCTTTCTTT,CASSTFYRGPTEAFF
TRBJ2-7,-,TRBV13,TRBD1,TGTGCCAGCAGCCCCACAGGTTTGGGACAGGGCGTCCTTTACGAGCAGTACTTC,CASSPTGLGQGVLYEQYF
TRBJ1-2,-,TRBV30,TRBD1,TGTGCCTGGGGGGGACAGAACTATGGCTACACCTTC,CAWGGQNYGYTF
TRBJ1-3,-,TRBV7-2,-,TGTGCCAGCAGCTCGGGAGATGGAAACACCATATATTTT,CASSSGDGNTIYF
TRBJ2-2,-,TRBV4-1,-,TGCGCCAGCAGCCAGATCAGGGGTTTGTCTGAGCTGTTTTTT,CASSQIRGLSELFF
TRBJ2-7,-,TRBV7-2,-,TGTGCCAGCAAACCTTTTAGCGGAAGCTCCTACGAGCAGTACTTC,CASKPFSGSSYEQYF
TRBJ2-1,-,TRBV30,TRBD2,TGTGGCGACCGGGGGGGTCGCGAGCAGTTCTTC,CGDRGGREQFF
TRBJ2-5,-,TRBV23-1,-,TGCGCCAGCAGTCTTAATTTAAAAGAGACCCAGTACTTC,CASSLNLKETQYF
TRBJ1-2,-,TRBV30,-,TGTGCCTGGAGTAATTCGGGAGTGAATGGCTACACCTTC,CAWSNSGVNGYTF
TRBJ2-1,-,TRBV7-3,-,TGTGCCAGCAGCTTAACGGACTTAGGGAATGAGCAGTTCTTC,CASSLTDLGNEQFF
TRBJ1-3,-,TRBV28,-,TGTGCCAGCAGCTCAGGACAGATCTCTGGAAACACCATATATTTT,CASSSGQISGNTIYF
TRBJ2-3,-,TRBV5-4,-,TGTGCCAGCAGCTTTAGCGTTACCAGCACAGATACGCAGTATTTT,CASSFSVTSTDTQYF
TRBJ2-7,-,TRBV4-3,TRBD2,TGCGCCAGCAGCCAAGGGTGGAGCGGGGGGTACGAGCAGTACTTC,CASSQGWSGGYEQYF
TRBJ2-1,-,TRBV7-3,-,TGTGCCAGCAGCTCAGGCCGGGGAGATTTCGATGAGCAGTTCTTC,CASSSGRGDFDEQFF
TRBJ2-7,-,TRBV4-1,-,TGCGCCAGCAGCCAAGATGAAGCAACCTACGAGCAGTACTTC,CASSQDEATYEQYF
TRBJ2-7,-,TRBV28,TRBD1,TGTGCCAGCAAGGGACAGACAGCGGTGGAGCAGTACTTC,CASKGQTAVEQYF
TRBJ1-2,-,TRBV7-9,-,TGTGCCAGCTCCACTACGGGGGGCGCGTCTGGCTACACCTTC,CASSTTGGASGYTF
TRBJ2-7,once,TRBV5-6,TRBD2,TGTGCCAGCAGCTTGGGGACTAGCGGGAGGGCAAGGGAGCAGTACTTC,CASSLGTSGRAREQYF
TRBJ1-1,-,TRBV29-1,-,TGCAGCGTTGAACTACGGACAGCCTCGGGCACTGAAGCTTTCTTT,CSVELRTASGTEAFF
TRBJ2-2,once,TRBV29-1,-,TGCAGCGTTGAGGGCAGGGGGAACACCGGGGAGCTGTTTTTT,CSVEGRGNTGELFF
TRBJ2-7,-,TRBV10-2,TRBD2,TGCGCCACCCTTAGCGGGAGGCCGACCTACGAGCAGTACTTC,CATLSGRPTYEQYF
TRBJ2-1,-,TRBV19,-,TGTGCCAGTAGTATCCTCGGCCTAGCCAATGAGCAGTTCTTC,CASSILGLANEQFF
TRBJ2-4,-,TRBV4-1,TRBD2,TGCGCCAGCAGCCAAGGCCGCCAGGGAGGGGAAGCCAAAAACATTCAGTACTTC,CASSQGRQGGEAKNIQYF
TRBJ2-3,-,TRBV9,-,TGTGCCAGCAGCGTAGCTACGGGAGCGGGCAGCACAGATACGCAGTATTTT,CASSVATGAGSTDTQYF